One and the same sample provided the 13 T cell receptor beta chains below, sequenced in a study of T cells in Graves' hyperthyroidism and ophthalmopathy. Amplified TCR beta CDR3 regions came from RNA transcripts. Using the HTBI primer set, a first-round RT-PCR was run on the TCR CDR3. One entry per CDR3 protein results from TCRdb running MiXCR on the multiplex PCR reads. The sample records 600,000 or so distinct CDR3 sequences, approximately 44% being singletons. Sequencing was done on a sample of peripheral blood or thyroid tissue (not recorded which). All receptors derive from a woman between 18 and 29 years old with Graves' hyperthyroidism.

This clonotype was observed many times. The CDR3 region has the DNA TGTGCCAGCAGCTTAGATCCTAATGAAAAACTGTTTTTT. Protein product: CASSLDPNEKLFF. The genes are TRBV7-9 and TRBJ1-4; no clear D gene. The CDR3 totals 13 residues. The V gene's germline CDR1 is SEHNR and CDR2 FQNEAQ (reference sequence). The V end was cut by 1 base, the J end by 3 bases, with 3 bases between.

The CDR3 sequence is CASSTTGQGTEAFF. CDR3 sequence (DNA): TGTGCCAGTAGTACCACGGGACAGGGCACTGAAGCTTTCTTT. V gene TRBV19 combines with J gene TRBJ1-1, with 9 nucleotides matching TRBD1. The CDR3 has 14 amino acids. Unmatched junction bases numbered 4, after V lost 4 bases and J lost 4 bases. Germline CDR1 is LNHDA and CDR2 is SQIVND (reference sequence). The full variable domain, its missing parts supplied by reference TRBV19 and TRBJ1-1, is DGGITQSPKYLFRKEGQNVTLSCEQNLNHDAMYWYRQDPGQGLRLIYYSQIVNDFQKGDIAEGYSVSREKKESFPLTVTSAQKNPTAFYLCASSTTGQGTEAFFGQGTRLTVV.

This clonotype was recorded many times. CDR3 protein: CASSGNQETQYF. Here the CDR3 DNA reads TGTGCCAGCAGCGGGAACCAAGAGACCCAGTACTTC. J is TRBJ2-5 and V is TRBV2; D possibly corresponds to TRBD2 (5 bases). The germline V and J ends were trimmed by 6 bases and 0 bases, with 5 bases remaining between them. In germline, CDR1 is SNHLY, CDR2 FYNNEI. CDR3 length equals 12 residues.

This rearrangement joins TRBV7-2 to TRBJ2-7; 10 bases agree with TRBD1. In germline, CDR1 is SGHTA, CDR2 FQGNSA. The V gene end was trimmed by 9 bases and the J gene end by 2 bases; junction bases not matched to a gene: 7. CDR3 length: 14 amino acids. The CDR3 nucleotides are TGTGCCAGTAGGGCGACAGGGGGCCCCTACGAGCAGTACTTC. Its translation: CASRATGGPYEQYF.

V gene TRBV11-2 combines with J gene TRBJ1-1; D unclear. Germline V gene lookup returns CDR1 SGHAT and CDR2 FQNNGV. The V end lost 3 bases, the J end lost 5 bases, and 10 bases lay between the germline ends. This CDR3 comprises 13 residues. For the CDR3, the DNA is TGTGCCAGCAGCTTTACCGTGGATACTGAAGCTTTCTTT. This codes for CASSFTVDTEAFF. The variable domain in full, with the rest retrieved from reference TRBV11-2 and TRBJ1-1, is EAGVAQSPRYKIIEKRQSVAFWCNPISGHATLYWYQQILGQGPKLLIQFQNNGVVDDSQLPKDRFSAERLKGVDSTLKIQPAKLEDSAVYLCASSFTVDTEAFFGQGTRLTVV.

In this sample, this clonotype turned up once. This rearrangement joins TRBV24-1 to TRBJ1-2, with 7 bases that match TRBD1. The V segment lost 4 bases and the J segment 4 bases; nucleotides outside the gene matches: 8. This CDR3 spans 15 amino acids. Looked up from germline, CDR1 is KGHDR and CDR2 is SFDVKD. The CDR3 reads CATSDKRNRGYGYTF. The CDR3 DNA follows: TGTGCCACCAGTGACAAACGGAACAGGGGCTATGGCTACACCTTC.

This clonotype appeared many times. The chain is built from TRBV7-9 and TRBJ2-7; weak D call: TRBD1 (6 bases). The CDR3 is 14 amino acids. The V end was cut by 5 bases, the J end by 3 bases, with 14 bases between. Germline-derived CDR1 and CDR2 are SEHNR and FQNEAQ (reference sequence). The DNA for the CDR3 is TGTGCCAGCAGCCCGGAGACAGGCCGCTACGAGCAGTACTTC. This encodes CASSPETGRYEQYF.

The J gene is TRBJ2-7, the V gene TRBV2; D uncertain. The CDR3 covers 15 residues. The V gene's germline CDR1 is SNHLY and CDR2 FYNNEI. Trimming left V 3 bases short and J 1 base short, with 13 bases between. CDR3 coding DNA: TGTGCCAGCAGTGAGACGAGCGTCTTATCCTACGAGCAGTACTTC. Translation gives CASSETSVLSYEQYF. Supplemented by reference TRBV2 and TRBJ2-7, the full variable domain reads EPEVTQTPSHQVTQMGQEVILRCVPISNHLYFYWYRQILGQKVEFLVSFYNNEISEKSEIFDDQFSVERPDGSNFTLKIRSTKLEDSAMYFCASSETSVLSYEQYFGPGTRLTVT.

This clonotype occurred many times. V usage is TRBV7-8 and J usage is TRBJ1-2, with a possible D match to TRBD1 (6 bases). Germline CDR1 SGHVS, CDR2 FQNEAQ. This CDR3 contains 13 residues. Trimming pared 3 bases from V and 7 bases from J, leaving 12 bases between. The CDR3 DNA sequence: TGTGCCAGCAGCTTCCCGGGGGCGAGTGGCTACACCTTC. Residues: CASSFPGASGYTF.

The chain employs TRBV12-3 or TRBV12-4 and TRBJ2-7; TRBD2 aligns across 13 bases. V trimming: 5 bases; J trimming: 5 bases; junction bases outside the gene matches: 6. CDR3 length: 15 residues. Written as DNA, the CDR3 is TGTGCCAGCAGTCCGACAGGACTAGCGGGAGACGAGCAGTACTTC. Its protein product is CASSPTGLAGDEQYF.

This clonotype turned up a few times. The V call is TRBV7-6, the J call TRBJ2-7; D is perhaps TRBD1 or TRBD2 (5 bases each). CDR3 length: 15 amino acids. The V and J ends lost 1 base and 4 bases respectively, with 14 bases between them. Per the germline V gene, CDR1 is SGHVS and CDR2 is FNYEAQ. CDR3 residues: CASSLGGTGIYEQYF. CDR3 in DNA: TGTGCCAGCAGCTTAGGGGGGACCGGGATTTACGAGCAGTACTTC.

The genes are TRBV2 and TRBJ1-5, with a weak D call TRBD1 (5 bases). The germline gives CDR1 SNHLY, CDR2 FYNNEI. This CDR3 has 15 residues. The ends were cut back, 2 bases at V and 4 bases at J, with 12 bases in the middle. The CDR3, as DNA: TGTGCCAGCAGTGAAAAGGGGATAAGGAATCAGCCCCAGCATTTT. This translates into CASSEKGIRNQPQHF.

The table lists this clonotype with a few counts. This chain's CDR3 is CASSRTGTVNYNQPQHF. In nucleotides, the CDR3 is TGTGCCAGTAGTCGTACCGGGACAGTGAACTACAATCAGCCCCAGCATTTT. The chain joins TRBV19 to TRBJ1-5; 7 bases are a match to TRBD1. CDR3 length equals 17 residues. The V gene's germline CDR1 is LNHDA and CDR2 SQIVND (reference sequence). The ends lost 5 bases at V and 3 bases at J; junction bases unmatched: 13.